Below are 27 T cell receptor beta chains sequenced from a single sample in a study of T cell responses to AZD1222 COVID-19 vaccine. Assay: immunoSEQ multiplex PCR; the TCRdb copy retains only in-frame clones and omits some. Among about 150,000 clones listed, around 93% were seen once. The starting material was peripheral blood, obtained on day 0 of AZD1222 vaccination. The receptors stem from an adult in good health.

V and J are TRBV7-9 and TRBJ1-2; D is undetermined. V shed 3 bases and J shed 8 bases, with 22 bases lying between them. From germline, CDR1 is SEHNR and CDR2 FQNEAQ (reference sequence). This CDR3 is built from 16 residues. The CDR3 nucleotides are TGTGCCAGCAGCTTTGAAACAACGAGATGGGTAGACGGCTACACCTTC. Its protein product is CASSFETTRWVDGYTF.

The chain couples TRBV29-1 to TRBJ1-3; no clear D. The germline V gene encodes CDR1 SQVTM and CDR2 ANQGSEA. V lost 6 bases to trimming and J lost 8 bases, with 14 bases between them. The CDR3 sequence is 12 residues long. The CDR3 reads CSVEAGLDTIYF. The CDR3 DNA is TGCAGCGTCGAGGCCGGGCTAGACACCATATATTTT. The variable domain in full, completed from reference TRBV29-1 and TRBJ1-3, reads SAVISQKPSRDICQRGTSLTIQCQVDSQVTMMFWYRQQPGQSLTLIATANQGSEATYESGFVIDKFPISRPNLTFSTLTVSNMSPEDSSIYLCSVEAGLDTIYFGEGSWLTVV.

The J gene is TRBJ2-1, the V gene TRBV11-3, with a weak D call TRBD2 (6 bases). CDR3 size: 17 residues. Per the germline V gene, CDR1 is SGHNT and CDR2 is YENEEA. The V and J ends lost 4 bases and 6 bases respectively, with 22 bases between them. The CDR3, as DNA: TGTGCCAGCAGCTCCGATAGGGATAGCGGCTGGTCCAATGAGCAGTTCTTC. This sequence encodes CASSSDRDSGWSNEQFF.

The J gene is TRBJ1-1, the V gene TRBV7-9, with a weak D call TRBD1 (5 bases). In germline, CDR1 is SEHNR, CDR2 FQNEAQ (reference sequence). The CDR3 consists of 15 residues. Trimming removed 2 bases at V and 1 base at J, with 11 bases between. CDR3 sequence: CASSLLQGPNTEAFF. The DNA for the CDR3 is TGTGCCAGCAGCTTATTGCAGGGCCCGAACACTGAAGCTTTCTTT.

This clone is a singleton in its sample. The genes are TRBV5-6 and TRBJ1-2; D might be TRBD1 (5 bases). Germline V gives CDR1 SGHDT, CDR2 YYEEEE. The V end was cut by 0 bases, the J end by 6 bases, with 15 bases between. This CDR3 has 15 residues. Written as DNA, the CDR3 is TGTGCCAGCAGCTTGGCCTACCGACAGAACGATGGCTACACCTTC. It specifies CASSLAYRQNDGYTF.

The chain couples TRBV24-1 to TRBJ2-7; unclear D gene. This CDR3 region has 12 residues. V was clipped by 1 base and J by 6 bases, with 6 bases between them. CDR1 is KGHDR and CDR2 is SFDVKD in the germline V gene. This CDR3 is CATSDFGGEQYF. The CDR3 DNA follows: TGTGCCACCAGTGATTTTGGTGGCGAGCAGTACTTC.

The chain has TRBV24-1 and TRBJ1-1; possibly TRBD1 for D (5 bases). The CDR3 spans 13 residues. In germline, CDR1 is KGHDR, CDR2 SFDVKD. The V end lost 3 bases, the J end lost 7 bases, and 11 bases lay between the germline ends. The CDR3 DNA is TGTGCCACCAGTGATCCCGGGGGTGTTGAAGCTTTCTTT. Protein product: CATSDPGGVEAFF.

This rearrangement joins TRBV7-2 to TRBJ2-5; D could derive from TRBD1 or TRBD2 (5 bases each). The CDR3 runs to 14 residues. V gave up 0 bases and J gave up 1 base, with 6 bases separating them. CDR1 and CDR2 from the germline V gene are SGHTA and FQGNSA. The CDR3, as DNA: TGTGCCAGCAGCTTAGCCGGGACCCAAGAGACCCAGTACTTC. Protein product: CASSLAGTQETQYF.

This clone was seen just once. J is TRBJ2-3 and V is TRBV9; D perhaps matches TRBD1 (7 bases). V lost 2 bases to trimming and J lost 4 bases, with 17 bases between them. This CDR3 region has 16 residues. Germline CDR1 SGDLS, CDR2 YYNGEE. In DNA, the CDR3 is TGTGCCAGCAGCGTCTCAGGGGGGACCACCGCAGATACGCAGTATTTT. Protein sequence: CASSVSGGTTADTQYF.

This sequence joins TRBV19 and TRBJ1-3; D not resolved. In germline, CDR1 is LNHDA, CDR2 SQIVND (reference sequence). The CDR3 has 16 amino acids. V lost 3 bases to trimming and J lost 0 bases, with 12 bases between them. CDR3 DNA sequence: TGTGCCAGTAGTATCCAGGCCCGAAGCTCTGGAAACACCATATATTTT. Encoded protein: CASSIQARSSGNTIYF.

DNA for the CDR3: TGCGCCAGCAGCTTGTCCCGCTACAATGAGCAGTTCTTC. Its translation: CASSLSRYNEQFF. V is TRBV5-1 and J is TRBJ2-1; D remains ambiguous. The CDR3 runs 13 residues. V was trimmed by 1 base and J by 3 bases, leaving 5 bases between them. Germline CDR1 SGHRS, CDR2 YFSETQ.

The CDR3 region has the DNA TGTGCCAGCAGTTACTCAGGGACAGGGCACTACGAGCAGTACTTC. Amino acid sequence: CASSYSGTGHYEQYF. V gene TRBV6-5 combines with J gene TRBJ2-7; the match to TRBD1 covers 9 bases. Germline values: CDR1 MNHEY, CDR2 SVGAGI. The CDR3 extends over 15 amino acids. J was trimmed by 3 bases and V by 0 bases; bases with no gene match: 3.

The chain couples TRBV4-3 to TRBJ1-2, with 7 bases fitting TRBD1. Germline CDR1 LGHNA, CDR2 YSLEER. The CDR3 is 13 amino acids. Trimming took 4 bases from V and 8 from J; bases not matched to a gene: 7. In DNA form, the CDR3 reads TGCGCCAGCAGCCCGTCCACAGGGGACGGCTACACCTTC. As protein: CASSPSTGDGYTF.

V gene TRBV4-3 combines with J gene TRBJ1-5, with D possibly being TRBD1 (5 bases). This CDR3 region has 15 residues. Germline CDR1 is LGHNA and CDR2 is YSLEER. V gave up 1 base and J gave up 6 bases, with 13 bases separating them. CDR3: CASSQVPDGGQPQHF. The DNA for the CDR3 is TGCGCCAGCAGCCAAGTCCCCGACGGGGGTCAGCCCCAGCATTTT.

V gene TRBV5-1 combines with J gene TRBJ2-3; no clear D gene. V lost 0 bases to trimming and J lost 0 bases, with 11 bases between them. Germline V gene sequence: CDR1 SGHRS, CDR2 YFSETQ. The CDR3 has 16 residues. The CDR3 region is CASSLEGRPSTDTQYF. In DNA form, the CDR3 reads TGCGCCAGCAGCTTGGAAGGGCGCCCTAGCACAGATACGCAGTATTTT.

The rearrangement joins TRBV19 to TRBJ1-2; TRBD1 matches 7 bases. The CDR3 totals 13 residues. Germline V gene data show CDR1 as LNHDA and CDR2 as SQIVND (reference sequence). Losses at the gene ends were 6 bases for V and 5 bases for J; bases not matched to a gene: 6. This CDR3 reads CASSLRQGYGYTF. The CDR3 bases are TGTGCCAGTAGCCTCCGACAGGGATATGGCTACACCTTC.

The chain uses TRBV28 and TRBJ2-7, with TRBD1 matching over 10 bases. This CDR3 spans 17 amino acids. Germline V gene data show CDR1 as MDHEN and CDR2 as SYDVKM. The junction had 11 bases not matched to a gene; V was cut back by 5 bases and J by 1 base. CDR3 region: CASSGGGQGGFSYEQYF. The CDR3 DNA follows: TGTGCCAGCAGTGGGGGTGGACAGGGGGGATTTTCCTACGAGCAGTACTTC.

The genes are TRBV30 and TRBJ1-2; no definite D call. Germline CDR1 and CDR2: GTSNPN and SVGIG (reference sequence). The CDR3 runs 12 residues. V was pared by 8 bases and J by 3 bases, with 13 bases between. The CDR3 protein is CAGLDRDYGYTF. CDR3 bases: TGTGCCGGGCTAGACCGGGACTATGGCTACACCTTC.

The chain joins TRBV4-1 to TRBJ2-5; weak D call: TRBD1 (6 bases). Trimming pared 2 bases from V and 3 bases from J, leaving 16 bases between. CDR1 and CDR2 from the germline V gene are MGHRA and YSYEKL. The CDR3 is made up of 16 amino acids. The CDR3 sequence: CASSQPTRGRKETQYF. Written as DNA, the CDR3 is TGCGCCAGCAGCCAACCAACAAGGGGGAGAAAAGAGACCCAGTACTTC.

The rearrangement uses TRBV9 and TRBJ2-3; no definite D call. Trimming removed 0 bases from V and 4 bases from J, with 9 bases in between. The CDR3 has 14 amino acids. From germline, CDR1 is SGDLS and CDR2 YYNGEE. DNA for the CDR3: TGTGCCAGCAGCGTAGCGGGTTACCCAGATACGCAGTATTTT. This sequence encodes CASSVAGYPDTQYF.

This clone was found once. This sequence joins TRBV27 and TRBJ1-6, with D possibly matching TRBD1 (5 bases). The length of the CDR3 is 14 residues. V was pared by 3 bases and J by 7 bases, with 10 bases between. Germline CDR1 is MNHEY and CDR2 is SMNVEV (reference sequence). In nucleotides, the CDR3 is TGTGCCAGCAGTTTCGGGGGATCAAATTCACCCCTCCACTTT. Translation: CASSFGGSNSPLHF.

The V and J genes are TRBV23-1 and TRBJ1-2; D gene uncertain. TRBV23-1 carries the ORF label, with uncertain function. The CDR3 has 12 residues. V dropped 3 bases and J dropped 2 bases, with 4 bases sitting between them. The CDR3 here is CASSQVNYGYTF. In nucleotides, the CDR3 is TGCGCCAGCAGTCAGGTGAACTATGGCTACACCTTC.

The genes are TRBV6-5 and TRBJ1-6, with a tentative D call TRBD1 (5 bases). The CDR3 covers 14 residues. V was cut by 5 bases and J by 7 bases, with 12 bases left in between. Germline loops: CDR1 MNHEY, CDR2 SVGAGI. CDR3 sequence: CASSIRGGNSPLHF. DNA for the CDR3: TGTGCCAGCAGTATCCGGGGGGGGAATTCACCCCTCCACTTT.

The chain joins TRBV24-1 to TRBJ2-1; TRBD1 aligns across 8 bases. The V and J ends lost 6 bases and 0 bases, in that order; junction bases with no gene match: 6. The length of the CDR3 is 16 residues. Germline values: CDR1 KGHDR, CDR2 SFDVKD. The CDR3 region is CATSLTGQVSYNEQFF. In nucleotides, the CDR3 is TGTGCCACCAGTCTAACGGGACAGGTCTCCTACAATGAGCAGTTCTTC.

This CDR3 reads CATSDDGGTDTQYF. CDR3 nucleotides: TGTGCCACCAGTGATGATGGCGGCACAGATACGCAGTATTTT. This chain joins TRBV24-1 and TRBJ2-3; D not resolved. V gave up 3 bases and J gave up 1 base, with 7 bases separating them. This CDR3 has 14 residues. Germline V lookup: CDR1 KGHDR, CDR2 SFDVKD.

The J gene is TRBJ1-4, the V gene TRBV5-1; 8 bases map to TRBD1. V trimming: 5 bases; J trimming: 3 bases; junction bases outside the gene matches: 12. The CDR3 length is 17 residues. Germline values: CDR1 SGHRS, CDR2 YFSETQ. CDR3 sequence reads: CASSRGQGARPNEKLFF. As DNA, the CDR3 is TGCGCCAGCAGTCGTGGACAGGGAGCGCGACCTAATGAAAAACTGTTTTTT. The full variable domain, rest sourced from reference TRBV5-1 and TRBJ1-4, is KAGVTQTPRYLIKTRGQQVTLSCSPISGHRSVSWYQQTPGQGLQFLFEYFSETQRNKGNFPGRFSGRQFSNSRSEMNVSTLELGDSALYLCASSRGQGARPNEKLFFGSGTQLSVL.

The rearrangement links TRBV6-5 to TRBJ2-7, with TRBD2 matching over 12 bases. Trimming removed 0 bases from V and 4 bases from J; junction bases left unmatched: 4. The germline CDR1 and CDR2 sequences are MNHEY and SVGAGI. This CDR3 contains 16 residues. The CDR3 bases are TGTGCCAGCAGTTACTCCCGACTAGCGGGGGCATACGAGCAGTACTTC. The encoded protein is CASSYSRLAGAYEQYF.